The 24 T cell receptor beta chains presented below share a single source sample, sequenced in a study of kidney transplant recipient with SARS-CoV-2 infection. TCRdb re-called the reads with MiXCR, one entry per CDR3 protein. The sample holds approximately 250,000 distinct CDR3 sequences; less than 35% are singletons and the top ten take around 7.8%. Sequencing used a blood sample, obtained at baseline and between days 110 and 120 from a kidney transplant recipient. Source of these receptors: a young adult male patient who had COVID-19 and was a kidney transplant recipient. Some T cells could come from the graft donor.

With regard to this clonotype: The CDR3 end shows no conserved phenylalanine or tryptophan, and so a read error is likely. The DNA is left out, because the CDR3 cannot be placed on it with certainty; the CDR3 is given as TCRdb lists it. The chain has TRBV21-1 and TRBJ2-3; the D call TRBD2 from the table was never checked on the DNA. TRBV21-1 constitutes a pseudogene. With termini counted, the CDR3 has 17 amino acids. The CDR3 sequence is CASRKLLATVMQDTQYL.

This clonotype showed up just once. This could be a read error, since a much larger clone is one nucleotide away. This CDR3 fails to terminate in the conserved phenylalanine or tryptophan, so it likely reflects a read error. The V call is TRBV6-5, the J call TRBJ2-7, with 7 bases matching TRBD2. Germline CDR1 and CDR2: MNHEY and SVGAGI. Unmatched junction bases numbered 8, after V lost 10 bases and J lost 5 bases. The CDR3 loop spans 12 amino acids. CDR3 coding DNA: TGTGCCACCCGAGAGGGAGGGAACGAGCAGTACCTC. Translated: CATREGGNEQYL.

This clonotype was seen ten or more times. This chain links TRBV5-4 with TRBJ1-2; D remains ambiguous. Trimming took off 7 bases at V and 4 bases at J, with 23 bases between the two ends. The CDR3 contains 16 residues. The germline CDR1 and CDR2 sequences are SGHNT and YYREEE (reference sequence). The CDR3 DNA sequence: TGTGCCAGCCGCGTCTCCGTACCAGGAAAGACCTATGGCTACACCTTC. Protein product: CASRVSVPGKTYGYTF.

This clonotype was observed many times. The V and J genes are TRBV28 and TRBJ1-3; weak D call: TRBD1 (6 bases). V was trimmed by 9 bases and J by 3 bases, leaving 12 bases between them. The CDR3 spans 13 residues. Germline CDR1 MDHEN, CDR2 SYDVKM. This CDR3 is CASNTGNGNTIYF. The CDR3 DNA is TGTGCCAGTAACACAGGGAATGGAAACACCATATATTTT.

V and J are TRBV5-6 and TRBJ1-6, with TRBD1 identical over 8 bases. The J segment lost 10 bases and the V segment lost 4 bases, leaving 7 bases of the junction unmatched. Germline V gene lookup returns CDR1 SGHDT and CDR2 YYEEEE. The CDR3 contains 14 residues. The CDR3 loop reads CASSEGQVGSPLHF. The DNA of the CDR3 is TGTGCCAGCAGCGAGGGACAGGTCGGCTCACCCCTCCACTTT.

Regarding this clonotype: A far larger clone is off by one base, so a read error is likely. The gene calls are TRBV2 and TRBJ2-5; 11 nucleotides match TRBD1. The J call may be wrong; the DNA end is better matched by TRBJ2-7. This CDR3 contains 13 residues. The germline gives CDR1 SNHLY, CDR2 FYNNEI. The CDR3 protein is CACSGTGGYEQYF. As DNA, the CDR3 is TGTGCCTGCAGCGGGACAGGGGGATACGAGCAGTACTTC.

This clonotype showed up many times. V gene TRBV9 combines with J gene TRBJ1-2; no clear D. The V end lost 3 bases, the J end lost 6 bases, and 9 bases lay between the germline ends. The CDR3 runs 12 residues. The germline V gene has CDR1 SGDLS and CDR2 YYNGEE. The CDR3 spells CASSGTRDGYTF. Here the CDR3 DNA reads TGTGCCAGCAGCGGTACCAGAGATGGCTACACCTTC.

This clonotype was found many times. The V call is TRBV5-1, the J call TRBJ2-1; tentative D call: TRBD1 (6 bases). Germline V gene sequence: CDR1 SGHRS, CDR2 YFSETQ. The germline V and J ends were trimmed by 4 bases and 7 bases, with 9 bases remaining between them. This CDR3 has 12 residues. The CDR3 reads CASSTGPNEQFF. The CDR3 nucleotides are TGCGCCAGCAGCACAGGGCCGAATGAGCAGTTCTTC.

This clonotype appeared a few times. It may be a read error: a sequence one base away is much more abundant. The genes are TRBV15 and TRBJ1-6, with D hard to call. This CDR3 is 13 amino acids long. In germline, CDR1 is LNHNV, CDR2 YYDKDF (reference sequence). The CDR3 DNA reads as TGTGCCACCAGCAGGGATGTTAATTCACCCCTCCGCTTT. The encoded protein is CATSRDVNSPLRF.

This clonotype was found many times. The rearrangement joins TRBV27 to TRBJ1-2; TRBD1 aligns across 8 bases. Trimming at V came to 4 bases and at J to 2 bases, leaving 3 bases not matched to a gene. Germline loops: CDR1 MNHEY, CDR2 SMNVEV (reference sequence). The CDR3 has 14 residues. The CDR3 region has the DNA TGTGCCAGCAGTTCCCGACAGGGGAACTATGGCTACACCTTC. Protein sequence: CASSSRQGNYGYTF.

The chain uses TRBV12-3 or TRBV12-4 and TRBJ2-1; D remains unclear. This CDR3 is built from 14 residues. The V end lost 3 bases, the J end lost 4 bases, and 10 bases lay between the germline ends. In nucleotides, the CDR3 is TGTGCCAGCAGTTTTTTCGGCGGATACAATGAGCAGTTCTTC. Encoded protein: CASSFFGGYNEQFF.

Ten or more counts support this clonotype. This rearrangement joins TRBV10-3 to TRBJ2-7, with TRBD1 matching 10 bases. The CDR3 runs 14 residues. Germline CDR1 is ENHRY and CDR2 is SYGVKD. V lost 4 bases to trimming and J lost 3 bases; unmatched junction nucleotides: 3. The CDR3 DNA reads TGTGCCATCAGTGCGGGGGACAGGGGCTACGAGCAGTACTTC. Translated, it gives CAISAGDRGYEQYF.

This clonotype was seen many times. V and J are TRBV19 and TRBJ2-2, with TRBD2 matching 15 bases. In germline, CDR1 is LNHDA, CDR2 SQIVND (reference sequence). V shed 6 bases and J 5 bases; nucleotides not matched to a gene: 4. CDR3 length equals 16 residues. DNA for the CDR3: TGTGCCAGTAGGGGACTAGCGGGAGGTGGGACCGGGGAGCTGTTTTTT. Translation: CASRGLAGGGTGELFF.

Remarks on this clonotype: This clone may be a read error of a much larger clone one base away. The CDR3 nucleotides are TGTGCCAGCAGTGAAAGAGGGACAGGCTTGTCGAGGGCTTTCTTT. It specifies CASSERGTGLSRAFF. The rearrangement uses TRBV2 and TRBJ1-1, with 8 positions matching TRBD1. This CDR3 is built from 15 residues. The V gene's germline CDR1 is SNHLY and CDR2 FYNNEI. Trimming took 2 bases from V and 11 from J; bases not matched to a gene: 13.

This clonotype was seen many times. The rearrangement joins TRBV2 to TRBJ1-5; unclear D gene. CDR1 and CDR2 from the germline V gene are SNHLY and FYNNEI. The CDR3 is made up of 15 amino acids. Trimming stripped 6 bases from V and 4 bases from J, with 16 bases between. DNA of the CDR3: TGTGCCAGCAGCGAGAACGACGGTTCGAATCAGCCCCAGCATTTT. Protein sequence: CASSENDGSNQPQHF.

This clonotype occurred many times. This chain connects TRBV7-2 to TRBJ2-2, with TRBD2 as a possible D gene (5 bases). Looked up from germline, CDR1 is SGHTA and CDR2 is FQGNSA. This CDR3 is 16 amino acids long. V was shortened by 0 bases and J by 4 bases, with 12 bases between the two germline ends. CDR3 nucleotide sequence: TGTGCCAGCAGCTTAGCGGGAGCCCTATCCACCGGGGAGCTGTTTTTT. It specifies CASSLAGALSTGELFF.

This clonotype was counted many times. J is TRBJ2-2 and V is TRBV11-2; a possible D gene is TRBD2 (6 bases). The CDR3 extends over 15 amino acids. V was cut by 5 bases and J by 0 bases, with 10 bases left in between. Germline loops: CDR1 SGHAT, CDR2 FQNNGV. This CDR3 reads CASSRERSNTGELFF. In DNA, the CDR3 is TGTGCCAGCAGCCGGGAGCGATCGAACACCGGGGAGCTGTTTTTT.

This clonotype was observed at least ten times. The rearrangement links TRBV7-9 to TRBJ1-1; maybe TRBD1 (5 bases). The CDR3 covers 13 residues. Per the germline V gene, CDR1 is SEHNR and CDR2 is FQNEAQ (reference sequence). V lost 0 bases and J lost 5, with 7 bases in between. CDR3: CASSLAGETEAFF. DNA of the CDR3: TGTGCCAGCAGCTTAGCGGGGGAGACTGAAGCTTTCTTT.

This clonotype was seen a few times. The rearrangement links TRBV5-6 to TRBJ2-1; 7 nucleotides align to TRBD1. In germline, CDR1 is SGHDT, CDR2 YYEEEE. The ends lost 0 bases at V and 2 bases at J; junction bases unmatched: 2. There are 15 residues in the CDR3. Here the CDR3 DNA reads TGTGCCAGCAGCTTGGGGGACAGAGCCTACAATGAGCAGTTCTTC. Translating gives CASSLGDRAYNEQFF.

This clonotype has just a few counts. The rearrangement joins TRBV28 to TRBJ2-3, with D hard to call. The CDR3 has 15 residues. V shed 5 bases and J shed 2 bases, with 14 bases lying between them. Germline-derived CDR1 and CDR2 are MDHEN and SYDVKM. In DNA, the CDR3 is TGTGCCAGCAGTACACCCCCGCGTCTCACAGATACGCAGTATTTT. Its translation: CASSTPPRLTDTQYF.

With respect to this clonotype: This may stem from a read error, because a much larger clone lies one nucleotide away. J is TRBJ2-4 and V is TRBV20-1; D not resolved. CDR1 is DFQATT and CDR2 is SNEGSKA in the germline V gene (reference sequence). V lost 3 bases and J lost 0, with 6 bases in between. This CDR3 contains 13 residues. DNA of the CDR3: TGCAGTGCTAGGCAGAGAGCCAAAAACATTCAGTACTTC. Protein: CSARQRAKNIQYF.

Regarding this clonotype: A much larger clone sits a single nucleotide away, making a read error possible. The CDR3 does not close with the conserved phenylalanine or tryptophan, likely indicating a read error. The CDR3 loop reads CASSGRTGNNEQFL. The CDR3 DNA reads as TGTGCCAGTAGTGGACGGACAGGGAACAATGAGCAGTTCCTC. V usage is TRBV19 and J usage is TRBJ2-1; TRBD1 aligns across 8 bases. CDR3 length equals 14 residues. The trim removed 5 bases at V and 5 bases at J, leaving 5 bases unmatched. Germline CDR1 and CDR2: LNHDA and SQIVND (reference sequence).

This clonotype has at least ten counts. DNA of the CDR3: TGCAGCGTCAGAGCCTCTGGGGCCAACGTCCTGACTTTC. This codes for CSVRASGANVLTF. The chain is built from TRBV29-1 and TRBJ2-6; D remains ambiguous. The CDR3 covers 13 residues. The germline V gene encodes CDR1 SQVTM and CDR2 ANQGSEA. Trimming stripped 6 bases from V and 0 bases from J, with 6 bases between.

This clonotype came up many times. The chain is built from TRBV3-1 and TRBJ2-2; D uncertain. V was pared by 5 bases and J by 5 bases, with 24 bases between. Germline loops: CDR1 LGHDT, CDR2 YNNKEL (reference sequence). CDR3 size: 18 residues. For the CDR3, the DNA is TGTGCCAGCAGCGTAGTGAATCCCATTTCAGGCTTGACCGGGGAGCTGTTTTTT. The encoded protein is CASSVVNPISGLTGELFF.